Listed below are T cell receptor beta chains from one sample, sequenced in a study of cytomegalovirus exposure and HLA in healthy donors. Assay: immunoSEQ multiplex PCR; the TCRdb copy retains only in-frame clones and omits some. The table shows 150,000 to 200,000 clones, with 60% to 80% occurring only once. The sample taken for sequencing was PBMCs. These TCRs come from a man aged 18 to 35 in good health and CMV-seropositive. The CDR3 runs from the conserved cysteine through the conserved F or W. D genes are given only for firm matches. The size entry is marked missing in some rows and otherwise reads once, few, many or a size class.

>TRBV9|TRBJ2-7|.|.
CASSEGGGIYEQYF
TGTGCCAGCAGCGAGGGTGGAGGGATCTACGAGCAGTACTTC
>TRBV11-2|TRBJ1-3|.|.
CASSSRPSSGNTIYF
TGTGCCAGCAGCTCGAGGCCGAGCTCTGGAAACACCATATATTTT
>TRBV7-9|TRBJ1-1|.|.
CASSLHTQAFF
TGTGCCAGCAGCTTGCATACTCAAGCTTTCTTT
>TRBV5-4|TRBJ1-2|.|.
CASSPNRDYGYTF
TGTGCCAGCAGCCCGAACAGGGACTATGGCTACACCTTC
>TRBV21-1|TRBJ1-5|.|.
CPLPKTGGRNQPQHF
TGCCCTCTCCCGAAGACAGGGGGTCGCAATCAGCCCCAGCATTTT
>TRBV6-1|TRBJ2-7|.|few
CASSATASSYEQYF
TGTGCCAGCAGTGCGACAGCTTCCTCCTACGAGCAGTACTTC
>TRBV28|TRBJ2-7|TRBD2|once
CASSLLLAATYEQYF
TGTGCCAGCAGTCTACTGCTAGCGGCTACCTACGAGCAGTACTTC
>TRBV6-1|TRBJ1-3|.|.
CASRVQGNGNTIYF
TGTGCCAGCAGAGTCCAGGGAAACGGAAACACCATATATTTT
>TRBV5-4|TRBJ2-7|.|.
CASSSSPGPSEQYF
TGTGCCAGCAGCTCGAGTCCGGGTCCCTCCGAGCAGTACTTC
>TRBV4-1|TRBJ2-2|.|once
CASAIRVTGELFF
TGCGCCAGCGCCATCCGAGTGACCGGGGAGCTGTTTTTT
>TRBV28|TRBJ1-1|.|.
CASSETVNTEAFF
TGTGCCAGCAGCGAGACAGTCAACACTGAAGCTTTCTTT
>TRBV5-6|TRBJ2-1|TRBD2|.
CASRREGQNEQFF
TGTGCCAGCAGGAGGGAGGGCCAGAATGAGCAGTTCTTC
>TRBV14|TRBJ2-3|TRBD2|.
CASSAIAGATDTQYF
TGTGCCAGCAGCGCAATAGCGGGAGCTACAGATACGCAGTATTTT
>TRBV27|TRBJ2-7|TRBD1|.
CASSPGQGYEQYF
TGTGCCAGCAGCCCGGGACAGGGCTACGAGCAGTACTTC
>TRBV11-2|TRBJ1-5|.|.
CASSLVRGQPQHF
TGTGCCAGCAGCTTAGTTAGAGGCCAGCCCCAGCATTTT
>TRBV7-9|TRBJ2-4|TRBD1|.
CASSYHRGQNIQYF
TGTGCCAGCAGCTACCACAGGGGGCAAAACATTCAGTACTTC
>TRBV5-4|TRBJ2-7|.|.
CASSLAGSYEQYF
TGTGCCAGCAGCTTGGCGGGTTCCTACGAGCAGTACTTC
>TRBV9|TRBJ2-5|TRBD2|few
CASSARLAGGVETQYF
TGTGCCAGCAGCGCCCGACTAGCGGGAGGGGTGGAGACCCAGTACTTC
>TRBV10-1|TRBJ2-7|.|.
CASSGGVSSYEQYF
TGCGCCAGCAGTGGAGGAGTGAGCTCCTACGAGCAGTACTTC
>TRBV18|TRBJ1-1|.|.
CASSPASRGEAFF
TGTGCCAGCTCACCTGCTAGCAGAGGTGAAGCTTTCTTT
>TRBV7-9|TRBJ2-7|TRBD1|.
CASSDPLGQGALFSYEQYF
TGTGCCAGCAGCGATCCCTTGGGACAGGGGGCGCTTTTCTCCTACGAGCAGTACTTC
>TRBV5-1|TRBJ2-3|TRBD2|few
CASSPAGLTSGRITDTQYF
TGCGCCAGCAGCCCGGCGGGGCTAACTAGCGGGAGGATTACAGATACGCAGTATTTT
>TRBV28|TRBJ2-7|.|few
CASRLQGERTYEQYF
TGTGCCAGCAGGCTACAGGGAGAGAGGACCTACGAGCAGTACTTC
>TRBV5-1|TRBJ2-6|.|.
CASGDGANVLTF
TGCGCCAGTGGAGACGGGGCCAACGTCCTGACTTTC
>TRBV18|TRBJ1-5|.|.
CARSTTYRAGDQPQHF
TGTGCCCGCTCAACCACTTACAGGGCTGGGGATCAGCCCCAGCATTTT
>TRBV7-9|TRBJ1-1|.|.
CASSLVGEITEAFF
TGTGCCAGCAGCTTAGTAGGAGAGATCACTGAAGCTTTCTTT
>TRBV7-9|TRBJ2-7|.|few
CASSWSDPYEQYF
TGTGCCAGCAGCTGGAGCGATCCCTACGAGCAGTACTTC
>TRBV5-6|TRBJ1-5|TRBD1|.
CASSGGTDLNQHF
TGTGCCAGCAGCGGCGGGACAGACTTGAACCAGCATTTT
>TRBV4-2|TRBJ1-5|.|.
CASSLKTENQPQHF
TGTGCCAGCAGCCTAAAGACAGAGAATCAGCCCCAGCATTTT
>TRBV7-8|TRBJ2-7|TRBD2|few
CASSLRAGGPYYEQYF
TGTGCCAGCAGCTTACGAGCGGGAGGCCCATACTACGAGCAGTACTTC
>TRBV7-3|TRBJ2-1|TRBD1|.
CASSSRTGAANEQFF
TGTGCCAGCAGCTCACGGACAGGGGCAGCAAATGAGCAGTTCTTC
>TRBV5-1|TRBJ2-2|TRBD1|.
CASSRTGGSDTGELFF
TGCGCCAGCAGTCGTACAGGGGGCTCGGACACCGGGGAGCTGTTTTTT